Sequencing of this T cell receptor (beta chain) was carried out in a study of T cell repertoires in cytomegalovirus infection. The wider study: Well-studied HLA-B-restricted epitopes and recently identified HLA-C-restricted epitopes of CMV were both used in the study. An indication of both CMV infection and matching HLA type came from public TCR beta signatures. Study conclusions and caveats: There were carriers of CMV plus the relevant HLA, and cumulative public TCR beta family frequency identified them.

This CDR3 contains 17 residues. Germline V gene lookup returns CDR1 MNHEY and CDR2 SVGEGT. Trimming cost V 2 bases and J 2 bases, with 16 bases left between them. MiXCR, applied by TCRdb to the reads, yields one record per CDR3 protein. The sample lists hundreds of thousands of distinct CDR3 sequences, about 30% occurring once. A remark on this clonotype: Its antigen is unidentified.

This receptor was identified in a human donor in good health (CMV status not recorded). Some clones in this sample may be carry-over from other donors' samples. The chain has TRBV6-2 or TRBV6-3 and TRBJ2-4; the D gene is possibly TRBD2 (7 bases). The specimen was cultured CD8+ T cells from PBMCs, collected from culture after CMV antigen stimulation. The DNA of the CDR3 is TGTGCCAGCAGTTACCCGAGAGGGGGGGGCACCAAAAACATTCAGTACTTC. Its translation: CASSYPRGGGTKNIQYF.